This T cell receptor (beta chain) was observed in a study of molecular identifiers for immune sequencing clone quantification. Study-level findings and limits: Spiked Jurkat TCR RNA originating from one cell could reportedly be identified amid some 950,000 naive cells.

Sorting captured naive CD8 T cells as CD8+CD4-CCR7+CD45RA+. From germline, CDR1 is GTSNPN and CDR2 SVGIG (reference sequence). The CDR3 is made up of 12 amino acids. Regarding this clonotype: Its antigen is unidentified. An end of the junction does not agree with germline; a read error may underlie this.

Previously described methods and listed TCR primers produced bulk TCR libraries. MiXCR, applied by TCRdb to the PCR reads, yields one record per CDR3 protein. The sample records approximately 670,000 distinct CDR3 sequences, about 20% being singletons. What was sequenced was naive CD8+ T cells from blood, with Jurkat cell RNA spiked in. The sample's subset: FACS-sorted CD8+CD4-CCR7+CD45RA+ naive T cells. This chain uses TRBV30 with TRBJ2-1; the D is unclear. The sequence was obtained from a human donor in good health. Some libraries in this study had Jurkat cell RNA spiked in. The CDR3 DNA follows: TGTGCCCGGAGTGTAGGGTCTAGTGAGCAGTTCTTC. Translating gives CARSVGSSEQFF. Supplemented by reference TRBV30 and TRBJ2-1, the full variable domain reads SQTIHQWPATLVQPVGSPLSLECTVEGTSNPNLYWYRQAAGRGLQLLFYSVGIGQISSEVPQNLSASRPQDRQFILSSKKLLLSDSGFYLCARSVGSSEQFFGPGTRLTVL.